Below, one TCR beta chain is given with its context. Its specificity is unknown. Trimming cost V 3 bases and J 8 bases; bases outside gene matches: 8. This CDR3 spans 14 amino acids. Germline V gene data show CDR1 as KGHSH and CDR2 as LQKENI. This specimen belongs to a study of cytomegalovirus exposure and HLA in healthy donors. Study results and caveats: Within an earlier analysis, most TCR beta V segments proved productive either about 87% or about 30% of the time.

Vbeta (60) and Jbeta (13) primers were used in the PCR. Profiled with immunoSEQ multiplex PCR; TCRdb holds only in-frame clones, not every one. The table includes 100,000 or so clones, about 80% detected once. This sequence joins TRBV18 and TRBJ1-1; 8 bases map to TRBD1. The sample taken for sequencing was PBMCs. This TCR was sampled from a female donor in good health and CMV-seropositive. CDR3 DNA: TGTGCCAGCTCACCTCTTGACAGGGGTGGGGAAGCTTTCTTT. Translation gives CASSPLDRGGEAFF.